These 28 T cell receptor beta chains were all obtained from the same sample, sequenced in a study of graft-versus-host responses after intestinal transplantation. Method: immunoSEQ multiplex PCR; TCRdb's copy keeps in-frame clones and lacks some. Of around 90,000 clones in the sample, about 94% are singletons; the top ten hold approximately 0.2%. These receptors have no identified antigens. This specimen consisted of unstimulated CD4+ T cells sorted from spleen or lymph node cells, obtained before transplant. Receptor source: a human donor who was the organ donor for an intestinal transplant.

This chain joins TRBV2 and TRBJ2-5, with D possibly matching TRBD2 (5 bases). V was cut by 5 bases and J by 5 bases, with 12 bases left in between. Germline V lookup: CDR1 SNHLY, CDR2 FYNNEI. The CDR3 length is 13 residues. CDR3 residues: CASSREGTETQYF. The CDR3 bases are TGTGCCAGCAGTCGCGAGGGTACGGAGACCCAGTACTTC.

V and J are TRBV25-1 and TRBJ2-3, with 7 bases fitting TRBD2. From germline, CDR1 is MGHDK and CDR2 SYGVNS. The trim removed 10 bases at V and 2 bases at J, leaving 21 bases unmatched. The CDR3 sequence is 18 residues long. The CDR3 sequence: CATTYPLRGVAFTDTQYF. The CDR3 nucleotides are TGTGCCACCACATATCCTCTACGGGGGGTAGCTTTCACAGATACGCAGTATTTT.

The chain carries TRBV10-3 and TRBJ1-2; possible D gene TRBD1, 5 bases. Germline-derived CDR1 and CDR2 are ENHRY and SYGVKD. The CDR3 covers 12 residues. V lost 6 bases, J lost 7 bases, and 12 bases lay in between. The CDR3, as DNA: TGTGCCATCAGACCCGGGGGGTTTGGCTACACCTTC. Residues: CAIRPGGFGYTF.

With regard to this clone: The junction does not match germline at one end; this may be a read error. This sequence joins TRBV7-7 and TRBJ2-3, with D perhaps assigned TRBD1 or TRBD2 (6 bases each). Germline assignment: CDR1 SSHAT and CDR2 FNYEAQ (reference sequence). The CDR3 is 13 residues long. This chain's CDR3 is CASSPGAADTQYF. The DNA of the CDR3 is TGTGCTAGCAGCCCGGGGGCCGCAGATACGCAGTATTTT.

J is TRBJ2-3 and V is TRBV11-2; 16 nucleotides align to TRBD2. The CDR3 loop spans 16 amino acids. CDR1 and CDR2 from the germline V gene are SGHAT and FQNNGV. Trimming took 3 bases from V and 5 from J; bases not matched to a gene: 2. The CDR3 bases are TGTGCCAGCAGCTTGGGACTAGCGGGGGGGATAGATACGCAGTATTTT. Its protein product is CASSLGLAGGIDTQYF.

J is TRBJ1-2 and V is TRBV7-9; tentatively, D is TRBD1 (5 bases). V was trimmed by 4 bases and J by 8 bases, leaving 14 bases between them. CDR1 is SEHNR and CDR2 is FQNEAQ in the germline V gene (reference sequence). The CDR3 sequence is 13 residues long. CDR3 DNA: TGTGCCAGCAGCTCAGGGCTAACAAGCGGCTACACCTTC. Its translation is CASSSGLTSGYTF.

The chain has TRBV2 and TRBJ1-6; 7 nucleotides align to TRBD1. Germline V CDR1 and CDR2: SNHLY, FYNNEI. J was trimmed by 8 bases and V by 6 bases; bases with no gene match: 7. The CDR3 covers 14 residues. The CDR3 sequence: CASRATGVYSPLHF. As DNA, the CDR3 is TGTGCCAGCAGGGCAACAGGGGTTTATTCACCCCTCCACTTT.

V gene TRBV19 combines with J gene TRBJ1-5; D is possibly TRBD1 (5 bases). This CDR3 spans 15 amino acids. V lost 4 bases and J 7 bases, leaving 17 bases between the germline ends. CDR1 is LNHDA, CDR2 SQIVND, per germline (reference sequence). CDR3 residues: CASSRVGEVLQPQHF. CDR3 in DNA: TGTGCCAGTAGTAGGGTGGGGGAAGTTCTGCAGCCCCAGCATTTT.

V is TRBV11-2 and J is TRBJ1-1; weak D call: TRBD1 (5 bases). The CDR3 has 15 amino acids. The V gene lost 1 base and the J gene lost 4 bases, with 13 bases spanning the gap. CDR1 is SGHAT and CDR2 is FQNNGV in the germline V gene. This chain's CDR3 is CASSLGGGVPTEAFF. CDR3 coding DNA: TGTGCCAGCAGCTTAGGGGGCGGGGTGCCCACTGAAGCTTTCTTT.

The chain uses TRBV15 and TRBJ2-5; D gene uncertain. The CDR3 runs to 15 residues. V was trimmed by 1 base and J by 4 bases, leaving 13 bases between them. CDR1 LNHNV and CDR2 YYDKDF come from the germline V gene (reference sequence). CDR3 sequence (DNA): TGTGCCACCAGCAGAGTTCTTTTAGCTACAGAGACCCAGTACTTC. Protein: CATSRVLLATETQYF.

As to this clone: A junction boundary mismatches the germline segment, possibly from a read error. The chain carries TRBV18 and TRBJ2-7; D may be TRBD1 or TRBD2 (5 bases each). Germline V gives CDR1 KGHSH, CDR2 LQKENI. CDR3 length: 16 amino acids. The CDR3 region has the DNA TGTGCCAGCTCAGCCGGGGTGCAGGGCTTCTCCCACGAGCAGTACTTC. As protein: CASSAGVQGFSHEQYF.

The V gene is TRBV6-1, the J gene TRBJ2-7; D is unresolved. V was clipped by 8 bases and J by 2 bases, with 13 bases between them. Germline V lookup: CDR1 MNHNS, CDR2 SASEGT. This CDR3 has 13 amino acids. As DNA, the CDR3 is TGTGCCAGCTGTAGGGCGGCGGCCTACGAGCAGTACTTC. Its protein is CASCRAAAYEQYF.

This clone was observed a single time. The chain has TRBV27 and TRBJ2-7; possibly TRBD1 or TRBD2 for D (5 bases each). The germline gives CDR1 MNHEY, CDR2 SMNVEV (reference sequence). The CDR3 totals 13 residues. V dropped 7 bases and J dropped 3 bases, with 13 bases sitting between them. The CDR3 spells CASTGTSNYEQYF. The CDR3 DNA is TGTGCCAGCACCGGGACGTCTAACTACGAGCAGTACTTC.

The rearrangement links TRBV19 to TRBJ2-1, with 9 bases identical to TRBD2. V lost 1 base, J lost 0 bases, and 4 bases stayed unmatched. The germline CDR1 and CDR2 sequences are LNHDA and SQIVND (reference sequence). The CDR3 is made up of 17 amino acids. In DNA, the CDR3 is TGTGCCAGTAGTATAGTGGGCGGGGGGGCCTCCTACAATGAGCAGTTCTTC. This sequence encodes CASSIVGGGASYNEQFF.

This clone was recorded once. The rearrangement uses TRBV13 and TRBJ2-2; 8 positions agree with TRBD1. The ends lost 6 bases at V and 8 bases at J; junction bases unmatched: 14. The length of the CDR3 is 16 residues. Germline-derived CDR1 and CDR2 are PRHDT and FYEKMQ (reference sequence). The CDR3 here is CASSRAGQAFGGELFF. The CDR3 nucleotides read TGTGCCAGCAGTCGCGCGGGACAGGCCTTTGGGGGGGAGCTGTTTTTT. The full variable domain, completed using reference TRBV13 and TRBJ2-2, is AAGVIQSPRHLIKEKRETATLKCYPIPRHDTVYWYQQGPGQDPQFLISFYEKMQSDKGSIPDRFSAQQFSDYHSELNMSSLELGDSALYFCASSRAGQAFGGELFFGEGSRLTVL.

The chain has TRBV6-1 and TRBJ1-6, with D tentatively TRBD1 (6 bases). Germline CDR1 and CDR2: MNHNS and SASEGT. Trimming removed 5 bases from V and 8 bases from J, with 16 bases in between. The CDR3 is 15 residues long. CDR3 DNA sequence: TGTGCCAGCAGTCGGGGACAATATCTTGATTCACCCCTCCACTTT. This sequence encodes CASSRGQYLDSPLHF.

J is TRBJ2-3 and V is TRBV14; the match to TRBD2 covers 7 bases. Germline CDR1 SGHDN, CDR2 FVKESK. Trimming removed 1 base from V and 0 bases from J; junction bases left unmatched: 1. This CDR3 region has 15 residues. CDR3 protein: CASSQGGGSTDTQYF. The DNA for the CDR3 is TGTGCCAGCAGCCAAGGGGGGGGGAGCACAGATACGCAGTATTTT.

This sequence joins TRBV4-1 and TRBJ2-1; possibly TRBD1 for D (6 bases). From germline, CDR1 is MGHRA and CDR2 YSYEKL. The V end lost 3 bases, the J end lost 4 bases, and 7 bases lay between the germline ends. The CDR3 length is 13 residues. The CDR3 reads CASSQQGYNEQFF. The CDR3 region has the DNA TGCGCCAGCAGCCAGCAGGGGTACAATGAGCAGTTCTTC.

The chain is built from TRBV23-1 and TRBJ1-1; D remains ambiguous. TRBV23-1 is an open reading frame, and its role is uncertain. This CDR3 contains 12 residues. V was clipped by 2 bases and J by 4 bases, with 5 bases between them. As DNA, the CDR3 is TGCGCCAGCAGTCAACTCGCCACTGAAGCTTTCTTT. It yields the protein CASSQLATEAFF.

This chain connects TRBV10-2 to TRBJ1-6; D is uncertain. Germline loops: CDR1 WSHSY, CDR2 SAAADI. V was trimmed by 6 bases and J by 7 bases, leaving 13 bases between them. This CDR3 contains 14 residues. This CDR3 is CASRGPLGNSPLHF. The CDR3 DNA reads as TGCGCCAGCAGAGGGCCACTCGGGAATTCACCCCTCCACTTT.

This sequence joins TRBV7-8 and TRBJ2-7; D not resolved. Germline CDR1 and CDR2: SGHVS and FQNEAQ. V was trimmed by 4 bases and J by 0 bases, leaving 10 bases between them. The CDR3 covers 14 residues. In DNA form, the CDR3 reads TGTGCCAGCAGCTCCCCCACATTCTCCTACGAGCAGTACTTC. Its translation: CASSSPTFSYEQYF.

The rearrangement joins TRBV7-8 to TRBJ2-2; unclear D gene. Germline V gives CDR1 SGHVS, CDR2 FQNEAQ. The CDR3 contains 16 residues. V lost 1 base and J 3 bases, leaving 12 bases between the germline ends. The CDR3 is CASSLGISMDTGELFF. The CDR3 nucleotides read TGTGCCAGCAGCTTAGGTATTAGCATGGACACCGGGGAGCTGTTTTTT.

The V and J genes are TRBV7-8 and TRBJ2-7; D might be TRBD1 (5 bases). The CDR3 is 14 residues long. The germline gives CDR1 SGHVS, CDR2 FQNEAQ. Trimming left V 0 bases short and J 2 bases short, with 8 bases between. The CDR3 reads CASSLAQGPYEQYF. In DNA, the CDR3 is TGTGCCAGCAGCTTAGCCCAGGGCCCCTACGAGCAGTACTTC.

The gene calls are TRBV7-2 and TRBJ1-5; D not resolved. The CDR3 length is 13 residues. Germline V gene sequence: CDR1 SGHTA, CDR2 FQGNSA. Deletions cut 1 base from V and 7 bases from J, with 8 bases between. The CDR3 region has the DNA TGTGCCAGCAGCTTAGATCGGGGACAGCCCCAGCATTTT. Amino acids: CASSLDRGQPQHF.

The J gene is TRBJ1-2, the V gene TRBV11-3; 8 bases match TRBD1. The CDR3 runs 13 residues. V lost 3 bases, J lost 5 bases, and 2 bases stayed unmatched. Germline CDR1 is SGHNT and CDR2 is YENEEA. This CDR3 reads CASSLGQDYGYTF. CDR3 DNA: TGTGCCAGCAGCTTGGGACAGGATTATGGCTACACCTTC.

V gene TRBV19 combines with J gene TRBJ1-1; weak D call: TRBD1 (6 bases). The CDR3 is 15 amino acids. The germline V gene has CDR1 LNHDA and CDR2 SQIVND (reference sequence). Trimming cost V 2 bases and J 2 bases, with 12 bases left between them. The CDR3 DNA follows: TGTGCCAGTAGTATATTGGGGGCTGATAACACTGAAGCTTTCTTT. Its translation is CASSILGADNTEAFF.

The chain couples TRBV6-1 to TRBJ2-7; D possibly corresponds to TRBD1 (5 bases). V was trimmed by 7 bases and J by 3 bases, leaving 19 bases between them. The CDR3 runs to 15 residues. Germline CDR1 is MNHNS and CDR2 is SASEGT. The CDR3 sequence: CASTRALTLIYEQYF. CDR3 nucleotides: TGTGCCAGCACCAGGGCGCTAACCCTCATCTACGAGCAGTACTTC.

V usage is TRBV5-1 and J usage is TRBJ2-3; D not certain. Germline values: CDR1 SGHRS, CDR2 YFSETQ. Trimming took off 4 bases at V and 0 bases at J, with 6 bases between the two ends. CDR3 length: 13 amino acids. CDR3 DNA: TGCGCCAGCAGCACGGACAGCACAGATACGCAGTATTTT. Protein product: CASSTDSTDTQYF.